Detailed here is one T cell receptor (beta chain). The data derive from a study of response to subunit inactivated influenza vaccine. CDR3 length equals 15 residues. V lost 3 bases and J 2 bases, leaving 12 bases between the germline ends. Germline assignment: CDR1 ENHRY and CDR2 SYGVKD. Each CDR3 protein gets one entry after TCRdb re-called the RT-PCR reads with MiXCR. The sample contains about 500,000 distinct CDR3 sequences, 6% to 9% of which appear only once. Specimen: PBMCs from blood, collected less than 25 months after vaccination. The chain links TRBV10-3 to TRBJ2-3; tentatively, D is TRBD2 (7 bases). This receptor was obtained from a man in his fifties or sixties who received an inactivated influenza vaccine. The CDR3 reads CAISDGGPNTDTQYF. The CDR3 nucleotides are TGTGCCATCAGTGACGGGGGGCCTAACACAGATACGCAGTATTTT.